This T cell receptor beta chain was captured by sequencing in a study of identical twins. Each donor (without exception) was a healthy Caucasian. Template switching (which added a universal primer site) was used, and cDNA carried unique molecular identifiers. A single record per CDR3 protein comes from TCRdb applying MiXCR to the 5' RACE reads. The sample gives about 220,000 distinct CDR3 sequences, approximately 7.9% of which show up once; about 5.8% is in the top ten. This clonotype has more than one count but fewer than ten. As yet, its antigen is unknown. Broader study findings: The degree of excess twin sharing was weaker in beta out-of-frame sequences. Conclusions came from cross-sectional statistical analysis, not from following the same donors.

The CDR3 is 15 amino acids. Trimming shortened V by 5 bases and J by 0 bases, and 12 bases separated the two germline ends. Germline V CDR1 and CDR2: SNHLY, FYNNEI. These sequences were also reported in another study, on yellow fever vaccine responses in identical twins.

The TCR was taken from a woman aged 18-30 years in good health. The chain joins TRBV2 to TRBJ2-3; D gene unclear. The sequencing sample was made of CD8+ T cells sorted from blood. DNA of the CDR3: TGTGCCAGCAGTTCGGGTGAATACAGCACAGATACGCAGTATTTT. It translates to CASSSGEYSTDTQYF. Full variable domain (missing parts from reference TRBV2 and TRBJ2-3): EPEVTQTPSHQVTQMGQEVILRCVPISNHLYFYWYRQILGQKVEFLVSFYNNEISEKSEIFDDQFSVERPDGSNFTLKIRSTKLEDSAMYFCASSSGEYSTDTQYFGPGTRLTVL.